The sequence of this T cell receptor (beta chain) was determined in a study of T cell responses to AZD1222 COVID-19 vaccine. Findings and caveats of the study: Spike was spanned by vaccine-associated CD4 TCRs, with dominance at 160-218 and 743-854. A mostly white British donor set with more females was recruited, and clonal diversity was possibly underestimated.

As regards this clone: The target antigen is unknown.

Repertoires were generated with immunoSEQ multiplex PCR, while TCRdb's copy carries only in-frame clones and drops some. The sample has some 100,000 clones, around 91% seen once. Second-dose groups at about 4 or about 12 weeks were pooled. The source of this sequence is an adult who received the AZD1222 COVID-19 vaccine. This sample comprised peripheral blood, obtained 28 days after the second AZD1222 dose.

CDR3 sequence reads: CASSISSYGYTF. In DNA form, the CDR3 reads TGTGCCAGTAGCATCAGTAGCTATGGCTACACCTTC. J is TRBJ1-2 and V is TRBV19; no reliable D call. The V and J ends lost 6 bases and 4 bases respectively, with 9 bases between them. The CDR3 sequence is 12 residues long. Germline assignment: CDR1 LNHDA and CDR2 SQIVND (reference sequence).